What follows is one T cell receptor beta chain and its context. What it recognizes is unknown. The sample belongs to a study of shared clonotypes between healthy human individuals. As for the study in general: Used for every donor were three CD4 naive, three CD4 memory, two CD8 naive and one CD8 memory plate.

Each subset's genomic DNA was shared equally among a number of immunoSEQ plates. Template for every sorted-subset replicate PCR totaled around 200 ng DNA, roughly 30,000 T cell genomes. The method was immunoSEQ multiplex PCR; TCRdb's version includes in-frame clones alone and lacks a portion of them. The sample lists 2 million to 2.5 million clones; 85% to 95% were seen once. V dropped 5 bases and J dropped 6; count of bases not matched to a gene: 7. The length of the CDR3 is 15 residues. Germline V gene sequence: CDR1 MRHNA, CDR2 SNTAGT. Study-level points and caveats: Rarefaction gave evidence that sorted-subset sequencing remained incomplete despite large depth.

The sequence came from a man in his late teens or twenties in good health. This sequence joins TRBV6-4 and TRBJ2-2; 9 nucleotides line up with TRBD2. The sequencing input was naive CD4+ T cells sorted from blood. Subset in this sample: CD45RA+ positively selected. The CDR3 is CASSRLAGSPGELFF. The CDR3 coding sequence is TGTGCCAGCAGTCGGCTAGCGGGATCGCCCGGGGAGCTGTTTTTT.